A selection of T cell receptor beta chains follows, all from one sample in a study of OX40 agonist ivuxolimab in advanced cancers. Produced via immunoSEQ multiplex PCR; TCRdb's table is partial and in-frame only. This table has some 59,000 clones, around 90% appearing once. This specimen consisted of CD4+ or CD8+ T cells sorted from blood, obtained in a trial of the OX40 agonist ivuxolimab. The receptors here all came from an adult with an advanced solid tumor such as melanoma, head and neck, liver or kidney cancer. Each CDR3 is given with its conserved first and last residue. The order of the fields is D gene, V gene, J gene, CDR3 protein. The D gene is left open where the match is weak.

.	TRBV6-4	TRBJ2-1	CASSVHASDYNEQFF
TRBD1	TRBV13	TRBJ2-7	CASSLDRTGAYEQYF
.	TRBV6-5	TRBJ2-6	CASSFSGANVLTF
.	TRBV28	TRBJ1-2	CASSRQYLLGYTF
.	TRBV4-1	TRBJ2-7	CASSSTNNYEQYF
.	TRBV9	TRBJ2-1	CASSGRAHNEQFF
.	TRBV7-6	TRBJ1-2	CASSHGPTNYGYTF
.	TRBV2	TRBJ1-5	CASSETGPQHF
.	TRBV7-2	TRBJ2-7	CASSLGVGLNYEQYF
TRBD1	TRBV4-1	TRBJ1-5	CASSQDWDRGFNQPQHF
TRBD2	TRBV7-3	TRBJ2-7	CASSLTSLAVPPYEQYF
TRBD1	TRBV5-6	TRBJ2-7	CASSWDRGLEEQYF
TRBD2	TRBV4-1	TRBJ2-2	CASSLREGVGELFF
.	TRBV6-1	TRBJ1-5	CASRGLHGNQPQHF
.	TRBV7-8	TRBJ2-1	CASSLGYSGAYNEQFF
TRBD2	TRBV28	TRBJ2-7	CASSLGTSYLHEQYF
.	TRBV7-9	TRBJ1-6	CASSLGGISPLHF
TRBD1	TRBV30	TRBJ1-3	CASTGVNGNTIYF
.	TRBV9	TRBJ2-5	CASSVGGGGRRGGETQYF
TRBD2	TRBV9	TRBJ2-7	CASSAGPPGTSSLPYF